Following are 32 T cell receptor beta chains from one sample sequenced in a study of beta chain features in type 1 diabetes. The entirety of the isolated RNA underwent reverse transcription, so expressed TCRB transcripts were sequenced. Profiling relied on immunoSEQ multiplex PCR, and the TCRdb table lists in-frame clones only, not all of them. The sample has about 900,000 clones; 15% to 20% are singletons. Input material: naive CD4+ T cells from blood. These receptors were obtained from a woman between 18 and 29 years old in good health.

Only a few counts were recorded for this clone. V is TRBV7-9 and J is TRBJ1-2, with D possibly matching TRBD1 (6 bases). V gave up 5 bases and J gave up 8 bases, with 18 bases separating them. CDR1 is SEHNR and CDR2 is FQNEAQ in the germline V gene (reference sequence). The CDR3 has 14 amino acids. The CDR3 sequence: CASSPLTGLGGYTF. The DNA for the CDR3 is TGTGCCAGCAGCCCTTTAACAGGGCTCGGGGGCTACACCTTC.

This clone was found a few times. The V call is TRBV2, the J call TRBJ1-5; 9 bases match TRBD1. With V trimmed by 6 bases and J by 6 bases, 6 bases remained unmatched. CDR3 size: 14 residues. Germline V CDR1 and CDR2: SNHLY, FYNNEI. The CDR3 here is CASRDRGGSQPQHF. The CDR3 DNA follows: TGTGCCAGCAGGGACAGGGGAGGGAGTCAGCCCCAGCATTTT.

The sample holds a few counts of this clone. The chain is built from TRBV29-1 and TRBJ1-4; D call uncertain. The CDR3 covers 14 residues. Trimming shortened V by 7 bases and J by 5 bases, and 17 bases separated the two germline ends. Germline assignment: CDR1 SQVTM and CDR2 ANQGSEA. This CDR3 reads CSAASRARNEKLFF. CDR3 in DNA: TGCAGCGCCGCGAGTAGGGCCCGAAATGAAAAACTGTTTTTT.

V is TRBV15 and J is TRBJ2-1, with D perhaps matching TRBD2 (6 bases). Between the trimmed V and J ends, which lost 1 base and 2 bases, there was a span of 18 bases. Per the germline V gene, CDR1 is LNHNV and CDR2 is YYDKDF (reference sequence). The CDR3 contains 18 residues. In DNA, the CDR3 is TGTGCCACCAGCAGAGGTTTCGGGACTTCCCAGGCCTACAATGAGCAGTTCTTC. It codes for CATSRGFGTSQAYNEQFF.

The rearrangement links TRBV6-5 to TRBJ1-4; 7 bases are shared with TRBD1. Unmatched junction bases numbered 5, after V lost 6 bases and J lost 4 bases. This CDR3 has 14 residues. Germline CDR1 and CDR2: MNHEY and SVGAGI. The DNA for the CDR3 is TGTGCCAGCAGGCCGGGACAGCTTAATGAAAAACTGTTTTTT. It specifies CASRPGQLNEKLFF.

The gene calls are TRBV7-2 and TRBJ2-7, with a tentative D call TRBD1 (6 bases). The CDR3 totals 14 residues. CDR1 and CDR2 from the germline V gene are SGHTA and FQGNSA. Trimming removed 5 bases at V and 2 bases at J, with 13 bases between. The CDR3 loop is CASSIQTGTYEQYF. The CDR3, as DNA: TGTGCCAGCAGCATCCAGACAGGTACCTACGAGCAGTACTTC.

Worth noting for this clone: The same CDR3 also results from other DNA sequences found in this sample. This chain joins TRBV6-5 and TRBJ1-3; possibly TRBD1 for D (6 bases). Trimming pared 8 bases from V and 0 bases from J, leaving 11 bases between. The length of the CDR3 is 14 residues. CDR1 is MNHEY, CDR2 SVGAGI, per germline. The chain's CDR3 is CASRRTDSGNTIYF. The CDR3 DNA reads TGTGCCAGCCGTCGGACAGACTCTGGAAACACCATATATTTT.

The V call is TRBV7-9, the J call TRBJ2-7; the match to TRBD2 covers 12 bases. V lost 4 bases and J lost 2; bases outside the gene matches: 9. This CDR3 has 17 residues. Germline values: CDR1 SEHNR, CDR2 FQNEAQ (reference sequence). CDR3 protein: CASSSGLAGMPTYEQYF. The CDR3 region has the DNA TGTGCCAGCAGCTCAGGACTAGCGGGAATGCCCACCTACGAGCAGTACTTC.

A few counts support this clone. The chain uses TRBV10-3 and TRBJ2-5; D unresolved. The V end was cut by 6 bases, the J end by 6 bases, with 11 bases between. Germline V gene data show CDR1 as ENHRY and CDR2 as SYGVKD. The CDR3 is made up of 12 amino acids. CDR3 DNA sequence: TGTGCCATCAGGGCGCCAGCAAAGACCCAGTACTTC. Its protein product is CAIRAPAKTQYF.

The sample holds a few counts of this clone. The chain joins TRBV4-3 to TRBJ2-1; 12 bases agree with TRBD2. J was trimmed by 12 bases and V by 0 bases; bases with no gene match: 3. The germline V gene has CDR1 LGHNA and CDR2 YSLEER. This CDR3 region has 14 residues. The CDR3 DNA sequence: TGCGCCAGCAGCCAAGAAGCACTAGCGGGAGGGCAGTTCTTC. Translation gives CASSQEALAGGQFF.

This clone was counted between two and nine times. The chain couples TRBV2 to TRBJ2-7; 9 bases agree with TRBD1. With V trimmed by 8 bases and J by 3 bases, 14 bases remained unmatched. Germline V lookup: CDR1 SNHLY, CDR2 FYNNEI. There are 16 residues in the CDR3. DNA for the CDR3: TGTGCCAGCTGTTGCCCCGCGGGACAGGGAAACTACGAGCAGTACTTC. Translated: CASCCPAGQGNYEQYF.

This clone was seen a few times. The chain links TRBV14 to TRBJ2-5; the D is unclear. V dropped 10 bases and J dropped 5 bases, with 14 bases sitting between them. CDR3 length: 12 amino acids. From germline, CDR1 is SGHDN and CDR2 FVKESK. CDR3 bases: TGTGCCAACGAACTATTCGGCGAGACCCAGTACTTC. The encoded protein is CANELFGETQYF. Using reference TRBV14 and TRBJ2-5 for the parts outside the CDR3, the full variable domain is EAGVTQFPSHSVIEKGQTVTLRCDPISGHDNLYWYRRVMGKEIKFLLHFVKESKQDESGMPNNRFLAERTGGTYSTLKVQPAELEDSGVYFCANELFGETQYFGPGTRLLVL.

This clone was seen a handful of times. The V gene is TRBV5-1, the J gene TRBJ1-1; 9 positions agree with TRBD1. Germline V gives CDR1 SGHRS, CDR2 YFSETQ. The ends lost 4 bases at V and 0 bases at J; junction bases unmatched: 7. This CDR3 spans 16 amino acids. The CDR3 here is CASSIGTGSMNTEAFF. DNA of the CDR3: TGCGCCAGCAGCATTGGGACAGGGAGTATGAACACTGAAGCTTTCTTT.

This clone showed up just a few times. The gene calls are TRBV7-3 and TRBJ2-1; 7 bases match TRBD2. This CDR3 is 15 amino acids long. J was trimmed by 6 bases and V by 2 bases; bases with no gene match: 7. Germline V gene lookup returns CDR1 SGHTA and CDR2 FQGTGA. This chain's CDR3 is CASSLGGSDRNEQFF. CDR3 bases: TGTGCCAGCAGCTTAGGCGGGAGCGATCGCAATGAGCAGTTCTTC.

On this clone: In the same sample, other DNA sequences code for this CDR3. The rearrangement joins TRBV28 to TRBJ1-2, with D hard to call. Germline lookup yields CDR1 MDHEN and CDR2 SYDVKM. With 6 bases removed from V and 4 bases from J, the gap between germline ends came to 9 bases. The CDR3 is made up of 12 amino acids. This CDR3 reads CASRAGAYGYTF. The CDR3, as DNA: TGTGCCAGCAGGGCAGGAGCCTATGGCTACACCTTC.

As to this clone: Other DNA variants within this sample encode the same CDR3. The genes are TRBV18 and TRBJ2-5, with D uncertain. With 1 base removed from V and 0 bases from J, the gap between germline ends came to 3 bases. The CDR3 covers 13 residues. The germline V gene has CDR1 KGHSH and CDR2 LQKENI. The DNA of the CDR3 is TGTGCCAGCTCACCACAGGACCAAGAGACCCAGTACTTC. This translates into CASSPQDQETQYF.

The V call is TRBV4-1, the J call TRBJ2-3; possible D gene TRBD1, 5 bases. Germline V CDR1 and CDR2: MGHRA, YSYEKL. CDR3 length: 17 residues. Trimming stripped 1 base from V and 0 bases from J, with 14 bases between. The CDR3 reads CASSQVGRGLSTDTQYF. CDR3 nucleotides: TGCGCCAGCAGCCAAGTTGGAAGGGGTCTTAGCACAGATACGCAGTATTTT.

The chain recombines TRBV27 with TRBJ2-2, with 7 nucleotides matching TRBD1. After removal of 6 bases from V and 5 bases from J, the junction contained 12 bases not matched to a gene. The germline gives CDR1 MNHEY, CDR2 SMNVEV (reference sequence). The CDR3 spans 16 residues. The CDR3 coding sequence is TGTGCCAGCAGGTCCGACAGGGTAGGGTATACCGGGGAGCTGTTTTTT. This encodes CASRSDRVGYTGELFF.

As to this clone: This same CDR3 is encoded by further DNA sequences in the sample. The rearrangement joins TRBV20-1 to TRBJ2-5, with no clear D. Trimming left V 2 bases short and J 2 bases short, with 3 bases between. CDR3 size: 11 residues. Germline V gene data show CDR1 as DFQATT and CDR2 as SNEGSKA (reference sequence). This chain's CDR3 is CSARLQETQYF. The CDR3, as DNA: TGCAGTGCTAGACTACAAGAGACCCAGTACTTC.

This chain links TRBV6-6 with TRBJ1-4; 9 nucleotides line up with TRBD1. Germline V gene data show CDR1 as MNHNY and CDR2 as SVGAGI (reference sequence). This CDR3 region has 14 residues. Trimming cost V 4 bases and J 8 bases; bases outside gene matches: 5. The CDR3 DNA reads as TGTGCCAGCAGTTCACAGGGGGCTCGGGAAAAACTGTTTTTT. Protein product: CASSSQGAREKLFF.

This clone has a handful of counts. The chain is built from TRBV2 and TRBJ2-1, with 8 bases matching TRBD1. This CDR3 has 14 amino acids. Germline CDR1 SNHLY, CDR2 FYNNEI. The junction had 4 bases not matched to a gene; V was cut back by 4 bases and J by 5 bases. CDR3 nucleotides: TGTGCCAGCAGTGTACAGGGGGGTCACAATGAGCAGTTCTTC. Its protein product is CASSVQGGHNEQFF.

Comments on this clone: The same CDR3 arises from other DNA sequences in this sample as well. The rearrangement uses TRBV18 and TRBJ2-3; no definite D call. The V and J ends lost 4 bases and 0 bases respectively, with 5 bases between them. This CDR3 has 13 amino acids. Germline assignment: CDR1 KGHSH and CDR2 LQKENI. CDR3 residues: CASSLRSTDTQYF. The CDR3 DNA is TGTGCCAGCTCACTGCGGAGCACAGATACGCAGTATTTT.

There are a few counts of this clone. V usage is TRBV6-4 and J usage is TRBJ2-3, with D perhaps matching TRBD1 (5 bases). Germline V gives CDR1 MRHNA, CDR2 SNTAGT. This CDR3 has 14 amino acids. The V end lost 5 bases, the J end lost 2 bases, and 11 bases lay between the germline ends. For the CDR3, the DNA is TGTGCCAGCAGTAAAGACAGATCCACAGATACGCAGTATTTT. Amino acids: CASSKDRSTDTQYF.

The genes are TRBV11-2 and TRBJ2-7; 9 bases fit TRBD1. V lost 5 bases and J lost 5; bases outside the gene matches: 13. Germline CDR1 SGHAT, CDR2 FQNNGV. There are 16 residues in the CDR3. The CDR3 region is CASSPRPGQGFHEQYF. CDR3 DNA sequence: TGTGCCAGCAGCCCGCGACCGGGACAGGGTTTCCACGAGCAGTACTTC.

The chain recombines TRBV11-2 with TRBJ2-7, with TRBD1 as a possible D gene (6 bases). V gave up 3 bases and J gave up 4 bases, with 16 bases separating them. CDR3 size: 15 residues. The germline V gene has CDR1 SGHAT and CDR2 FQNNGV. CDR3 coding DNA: TGTGCCAGCAGCTTCCTGACAGGTCCCACTTACGAGCAGTACTTC. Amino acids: CASSFLTGPTYEQYF.

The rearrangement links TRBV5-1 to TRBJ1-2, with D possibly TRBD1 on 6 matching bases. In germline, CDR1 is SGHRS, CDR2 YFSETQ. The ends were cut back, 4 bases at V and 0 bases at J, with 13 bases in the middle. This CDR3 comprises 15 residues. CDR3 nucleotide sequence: TGCGCCAGCAGCCCGGGACATCTTTCTAACTATGGCTACACCTTC. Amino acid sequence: CASSPGHLSNYGYTF.

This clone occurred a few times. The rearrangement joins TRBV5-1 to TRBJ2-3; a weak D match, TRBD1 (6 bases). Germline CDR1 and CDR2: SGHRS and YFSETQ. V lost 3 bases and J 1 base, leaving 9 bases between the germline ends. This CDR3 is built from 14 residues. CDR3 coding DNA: TGCGCCAGCAGCTCCTGGACAGGCACAGATACGCAGTATTTT. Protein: CASSSWTGTDTQYF.

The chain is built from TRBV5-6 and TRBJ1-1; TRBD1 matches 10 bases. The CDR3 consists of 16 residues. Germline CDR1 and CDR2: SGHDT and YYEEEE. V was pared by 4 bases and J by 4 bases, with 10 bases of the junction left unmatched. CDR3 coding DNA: TGTGCCAGCAGCAAAGACAGGGGGCTTCGGAGCACTGAAGCTTTCTTT. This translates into CASSKDRGLRSTEAFF. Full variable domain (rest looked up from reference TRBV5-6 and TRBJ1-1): DAGVTQSPTHLIKTRGQQVTLRCSPKSGHDTVSWYQQALGQGPQFIFQYYEEEERQRGNFPDRFSGHQFPNYSSELNVNALLLGDSALYLCASSKDRGLRSTEAFFGQGTRLTVV.

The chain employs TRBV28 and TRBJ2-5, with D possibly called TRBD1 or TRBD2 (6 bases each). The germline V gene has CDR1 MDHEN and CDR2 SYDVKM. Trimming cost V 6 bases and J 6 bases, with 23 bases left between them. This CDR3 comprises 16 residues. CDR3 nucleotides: TGTGCCAGCAGCTCGGGGGCCAGTAGCGCTTGGAAGACCCAGTACTTC. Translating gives CASSSGASSAWKTQYF.

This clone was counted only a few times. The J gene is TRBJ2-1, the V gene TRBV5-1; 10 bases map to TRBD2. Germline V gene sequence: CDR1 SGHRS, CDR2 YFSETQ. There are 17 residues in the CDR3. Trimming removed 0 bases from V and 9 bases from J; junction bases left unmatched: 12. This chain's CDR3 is CASSLGPSGSGFTEQFF. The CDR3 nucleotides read TGCGCCAGCAGCTTGGGACCTAGCGGGAGTGGATTCACTGAGCAGTTCTTC. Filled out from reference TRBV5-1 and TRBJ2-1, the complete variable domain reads KAGVTQTPRYLIKTRGQQVTLSCSPISGHRSVSWYQQTPGQGLQFLFEYFSETQRNKGNFPGRFSGRQFSNSRSEMNVSTLELGDSALYLCASSLGPSGSGFTEQFFGPGTRLTVL.

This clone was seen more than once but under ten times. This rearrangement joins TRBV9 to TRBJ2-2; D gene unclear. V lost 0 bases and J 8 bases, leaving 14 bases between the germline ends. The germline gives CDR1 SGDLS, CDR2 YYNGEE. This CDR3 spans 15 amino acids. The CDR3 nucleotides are TGTGCCAGCAGCGTAGGGTGGCAGACAAGGGGGGAGCTGTTTTTT. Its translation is CASSVGWQTRGELFF.

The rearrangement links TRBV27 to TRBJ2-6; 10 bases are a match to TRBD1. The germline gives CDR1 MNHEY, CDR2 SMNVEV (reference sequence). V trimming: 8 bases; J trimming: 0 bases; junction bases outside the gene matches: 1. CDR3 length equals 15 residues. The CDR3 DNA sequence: TGTGCCAGCGGGACAGGGGCCTCTGGGGCCAACGTCCTGACTTTC. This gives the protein CASGTGASGANVLTF.